These T cell receptor beta chains were read from a single sample in a study of CD8 T cells in Susac syndrome. Using its own MiXCR run on the immunoSEQ multiplex PCR reads, TCRdb lists one record per CDR3 protein. The sample has some 400,000 distinct CDR3 sequences, around 83% seen once. The sample taken for sequencing was CD8+ T cells from PBMCs. These receptors were taken from a human donor with multiple sclerosis. CDR3s include the opening cysteine and the closing phenylalanine or tryptophan. D genes are given only for firm matches. Where a row states a size, it is once, few, many or the class of an expanded clone; other rows omit it.

J gene: TRBJ2-3; D gene: NA; V gene: TRBV6-5; clone size: few; CDR3 protein: CASSDGDSATDTQYF; CDR3 DNA: TGTGCCAGCAGCGATGGAGACTCGGCCACAGATACGCAGTATTTT
J gene: TRBJ2-3; D gene: NA; V gene: TRBV15; clone size: NA; CDR3 protein: CATSRDERGTDTQYF; CDR3 DNA: TGTGCCACCAGCAGAGATGAGAGGGGCACAGATACGCAGTATTTT
J gene: TRBJ1-5; D gene: NA; V gene: TRBV6-1; clone size: NA; CDR3 protein: CASSLFPAGGNQPQHF; CDR3 DNA: TGTGCCAGCAGTCTTTTTCCGGCAGGCGGGAATCAGCCCCAGCATTTT
J gene: TRBJ2-5; D gene: NA; V gene: TRBV5-1; clone size: few; CDR3 protein: CASSGWTGQETQYF; CDR3 DNA: TGCGCCAGCAGCGGGTGGACGGGCCAAGAGACCCAGTACTTC
J gene: TRBJ1-2; D gene: TRBD1; V gene: TRBV27; clone size: NA; CDR3 protein: CASSLSAGGTGVGYTF; CDR3 DNA: TGTGCCAGCAGTTTATCCGCGGGCGGGACAGGGGTTGGCTACACCTTC
J gene: TRBJ1-4; D gene: NA; V gene: TRBV6-1; clone size: NA; CDR3 protein: CASSGGGYEEKLFF; CDR3 DNA: TGTGCCAGCAGTGGAGGAGGGTACGAAGAAAAACTGTTTTTT
J gene: TRBJ2-7; D gene: TRBD1; V gene: TRBV27; clone size: once; CDR3 protein: CASSLFTPGTGLYYEQYF; CDR3 DNA: TGTGCCAGCAGTTTATTCACTCCCGGGACAGGGCTCTACTACGAGCAGTACTTC
J gene: TRBJ1-2; D gene: TRBD1; V gene: TRBV9; clone size: NA; CDR3 protein: CASSVGLTGGTPSYGYTF; CDR3 DNA: TGTGCCAGCAGCGTAGGCCTGACAGGGGGAACCCCCTCCTATGGCTACACCTTC
J gene: TRBJ2-3; D gene: TRBD2; V gene: TRBV20-1; clone size: NA; CDR3 protein: CSASPWTSGRTDTQYF; CDR3 DNA: TGCAGTGCTAGTCCTTGGACTAGCGGGAGAACAGATACGCAGTATTTT
J gene: TRBJ2-7; D gene: NA; V gene: TRBV7-9; clone size: NA; CDR3 protein: CASSQGGEEYF; CDR3 DNA: TGTGCCAGCAGCCAGGGGGGGGAGGAGTACTTC
J gene: TRBJ1-5; D gene: NA; V gene: TRBV5-6; clone size: NA; CDR3 protein: CASEHAASNQPQHF; CDR3 DNA: TGTGCCAGCGAACACGCGGCTAGCAATCAGCCCCAGCATTTT
J gene: TRBJ2-3; D gene: TRBD2; V gene: TRBV3-1; clone size: NA; CDR3 protein: CASSPQGLAGGRADTQYF; CDR3 DNA: TGTGCCAGCAGCCCCCAAGGACTAGCGGGGGGGAGGGCAGATACGCAGTATTTT
J gene: TRBJ2-7; D gene: NA; V gene: TRBV7-6; clone size: NA; CDR3 protein: CASSSEANGLGEQYF; CDR3 DNA: TGTGCCAGCAGCTCGGAGGCGAACGGGCTCGGCGAGCAGTACTTC
J gene: TRBJ2-7; D gene: TRBD1; V gene: TRBV9; clone size: NA; CDR3 protein: CASSAGTGTGYEQYF; CDR3 DNA: TGTGCCAGCAGCGCCGGTACCGGGACAGGCTACGAGCAGTACTTC
J gene: TRBJ2-1; D gene: NA; V gene: TRBV6-1; clone size: NA; CDR3 protein: CASSAGPESNEQFF; CDR3 DNA: TGTGCCAGCAGTGCAGGCCCAGAGAGCAATGAGCAGTTCTTC
J gene: TRBJ2-5; D gene: NA; V gene: TRBV7-7; clone size: NA; CDR3 protein: CASNLKAGKETQYF; CDR3 DNA: TGTGCTAGCAACTTAAAGGCAGGGAAAGAGACCCAGTACTTC
J gene: TRBJ1-5; D gene: TRBD1; V gene: TRBV4-1; clone size: NA; CDR3 protein: CASSQAGTDSNQPQHF; CDR3 DNA: TGCGCCAGCAGCCAAGCTGGGACAGACAGCAATCAGCCCCAGCATTTT
J gene: TRBJ1-1; D gene: TRBD1; V gene: TRBV10-3; clone size: once; CDR3 protein: CAIRDRGTLNTEAFF; CDR3 DNA: TGTGCCATCAGAGACAGGGGGACCTTGAACACTGAAGCTTTCTTT
J gene: TRBJ1-1; D gene: NA; V gene: TRBV29-1; clone size: NA; CDR3 protein: CSVVSGEVAEAFF; CDR3 DNA: TGCAGCGTTGTCTCGGGGGAGGTCGCTGAAGCTTTCTTT
J gene: TRBJ1-1; D gene: NA; V gene: TRBV6-5; clone size: NA; CDR3 protein: CASSYADLLDLNTEAFF; CDR3 DNA: TGTGCCAGCAGTTACGCCGACCTCTTAGATTTGAACACTGAAGCTTTCTTT
J gene: TRBJ2-1; D gene: TRBD1; V gene: TRBV6-1; clone size: few; CDR3 protein: CASSEGTGGSYNEQFF; CDR3 DNA: TGTGCCAGCAGTGAAGGGACAGGGGGCAGCTACAATGAGCAGTTCTTC
J gene: TRBJ2-7; D gene: TRBD1; V gene: TRBV27; clone size: few; CDR3 protein: CASSLTGQGKPYEQYF; CDR3 DNA: TGTGCCAGCAGTCTAACAGGACAGGGAAAACCCTACGAGCAGTACTTC
J gene: TRBJ2-3; D gene: NA; V gene: TRBV7-9; clone size: NA; CDR3 protein: CASNDFSDTQYF; CDR3 DNA: TGTGCCAGCAACGATTTCTCGGATACGCAGTATTTT